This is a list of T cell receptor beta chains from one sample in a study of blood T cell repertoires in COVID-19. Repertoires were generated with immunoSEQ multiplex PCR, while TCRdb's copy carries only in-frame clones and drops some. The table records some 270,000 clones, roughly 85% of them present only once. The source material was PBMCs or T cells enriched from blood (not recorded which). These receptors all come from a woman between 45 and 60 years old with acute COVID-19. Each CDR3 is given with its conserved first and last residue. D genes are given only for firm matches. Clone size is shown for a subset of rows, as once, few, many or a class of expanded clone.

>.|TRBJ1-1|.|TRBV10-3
TGTGCCATCAGGGTGACGGACATGAACACTGAAGCTTTCTTT
CAIRVTDMNTEAFF
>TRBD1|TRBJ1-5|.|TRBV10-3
TGTGCCATCAGTGACGGGACAGGGTCCCCTAGGGGCAATCAGCCCCAGCATTTT
CAISDGTGSPRGNQPQHF
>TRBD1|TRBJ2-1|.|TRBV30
TGTGCCCTGGACAGGGTCGGAGGGGATGAGCAGTTCTTC
CALDRVGGDEQFF
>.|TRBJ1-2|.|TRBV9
TGTGCCAGCAGCGTAGAGGAGGGGTCTAACTATGGCTACACCTTC
CASSVEEGSNYGYTF
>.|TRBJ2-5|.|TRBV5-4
TGTGCCAGCAGCTTGAATAGGGAGGAGACCCAGTACTTC
CASSLNREETQYF
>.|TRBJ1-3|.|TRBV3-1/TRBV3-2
TGTGCCAGCAGCCAAGGAGGGAGTGGAAACACCATATATTTT
CASSQGGSGNTIYF
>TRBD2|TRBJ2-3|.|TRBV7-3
TGTGCCAGCAGCTTAACGTTACCAGCGGGGGGGGCGGATACGCAGTATTTT
CASSLTLPAGGADTQYF
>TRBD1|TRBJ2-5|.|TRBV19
TGTGCCACCCAACAGGGGGTTGGAGAGACCCAGTACTTC
CATQQGVGETQYF
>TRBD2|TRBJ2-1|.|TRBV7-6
TGTGCCAGCAGCTTAGGGGGACTAGCGGGGGCTATCTTAAGCTCCTACAATGAGCAGTTCTTC
CASSLGGLAGAILSSYNEQFF
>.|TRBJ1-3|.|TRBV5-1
TGCGCCAGCAGCCCCGTTAGCTCTGGAAACACCATATATTTT
CASSPVSSGNTIYF
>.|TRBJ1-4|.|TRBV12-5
TGTGCTAGTGGTTTGGTACTCGGGGAGGGACATGAAAAACTGTTTTTT
CASGLVLGEGHEKLFF
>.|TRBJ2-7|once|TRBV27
TGTGCCAGCAGCCCATCTTCGGGACATCTAGTATACGAGCAGTACTTC
CASSPSSGHLVYEQYF
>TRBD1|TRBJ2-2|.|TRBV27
TGTGCCAGCAGTCAGGGGACAGGGAGAAACACCGGGGAGCTGTTTTTT
CASSQGTGRNTGELFF
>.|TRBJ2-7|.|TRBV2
TGTGCCAGCACTACAGACGGAACCTACGAGCAGTACTTC
CASTTDGTYEQYF
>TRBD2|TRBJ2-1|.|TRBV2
TGTGCCAGCAGTGAAATAGCGGGGGGGCCGGATGAGCAGTTCTTC
CASSEIAGGPDEQFF
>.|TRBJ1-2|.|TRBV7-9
TGTGCCAGCAGCCCGGACAGAAAGTATGGCTACACCTTC
CASSPDRKYGYTF
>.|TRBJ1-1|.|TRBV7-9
TGTGCCAGCAGCTACAGGGTGGGCACTGAAGCTTTCTTT
CASSYRVGTEAFF
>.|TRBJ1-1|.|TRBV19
TGTGCCAGTAGTAACGGGGAAGCCGAAGCTTTCTTT
CASSNGEAEAFF
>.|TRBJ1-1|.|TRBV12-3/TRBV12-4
TGTGCCAGCAGTTTAGGGCAGGGGATTGAAGCTTTCTTT
CASSLGQGIEAFF
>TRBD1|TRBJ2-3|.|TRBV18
TGTGCCAGCTCATCACAGGGGGCTAACGGAGATACGCAGTATTTT
CASSSQGANGDTQYF
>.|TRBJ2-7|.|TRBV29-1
TGCAGTGCCATCGAACAGGGACCCTACGAGCAGTACTTC
CSAIEQGPYEQYF
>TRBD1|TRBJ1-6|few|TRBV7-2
TGTGCCAGCAGCTTAGCGGACAGGGCGGTCGGGTCACCCCTCCACTTT
CASSLADRAVGSPLHF
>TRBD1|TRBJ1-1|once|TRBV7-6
TGTGCCAGCAGCTTAGACAGGGGGGTCCCTGAAGCTTTCTTT
CASSLDRGVPEAFF
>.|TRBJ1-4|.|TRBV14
TGTGCCAGCAGCCAACTCGGTGTCACTAATGAAAAACTGTTTTTT
CASSQLGVTNEKLFF
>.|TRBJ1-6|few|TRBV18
TGTGCCAGCTCAATAGAGAGGTCCAATTCACCCCTCCACTTT
CASSIERSNSPLHF
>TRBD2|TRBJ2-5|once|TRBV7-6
TGTGCCAGCAGCTTAGGATCGCTAGCGGGGGGGGATCAAGAGACCCAGTACTTC
CASSLGSLAGGDQETQYF
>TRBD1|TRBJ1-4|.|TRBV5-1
TGCGCCAGCAGCCGGGACAGGGTGGGTGAAAAACTGTTTTTT
CASSRDRVGEKLFF
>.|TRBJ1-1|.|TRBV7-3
TGTGCCAGCAGCTTCGGGGTTGGAGCTGAAGCTTTCTTT
CASSFGVGAEAFF
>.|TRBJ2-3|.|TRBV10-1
TGCGCCAGCAGTGAGTCCCGGGGGGCGGCAGATACGCAGTATTTT
CASSESRGAADTQYF
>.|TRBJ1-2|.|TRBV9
TGTGCCAGCAGCGTAGGCGGGGGGCTCAGCGACTATGGCTACACCTTC
CASSVGGGLSDYGYTF
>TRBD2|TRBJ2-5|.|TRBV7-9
TGTGCCAGCAGCTTGCATAGCGGGGTTCAGGTGGATGAGACCCAGTACTTC
CASSLHSGVQVDETQYF
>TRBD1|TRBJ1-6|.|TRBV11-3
TGTGCCAGCAGTGACAGGGGAAATTCACCCCTCCACTTT
CASSDRGNSPLHF
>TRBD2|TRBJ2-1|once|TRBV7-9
TGTGCCATCCTAGCGGGCCACAATGAGCAGTTCTTC
CAILAGHNEQFF
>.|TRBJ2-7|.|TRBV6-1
TGTGCCAGCAGTGTCGGAGGGGCAGGGCGCGGCTACGAGCAGTACTTC
CASSVGGAGRGYEQYF
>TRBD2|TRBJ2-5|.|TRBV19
TGTGCCAGTAGTTCTTCTAGCGGGGGGGCCCAAGAGACCCAGTACTTC
CASSSSSGGAQETQYF
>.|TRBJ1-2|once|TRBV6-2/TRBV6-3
TGTGCCAGCAGCCCTGGACGGAGGCGTACTAACTATGGCTACACCTTC
CASSPGRRRTNYGYTF
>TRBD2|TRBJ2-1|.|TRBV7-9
TGTGCCAGCAGCCTACAGATGACTAGCGGGGGGCTTGAGCAGTTCTTC
CASSLQMTSGGLEQFF
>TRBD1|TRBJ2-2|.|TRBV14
TGTGCCAGCAGCCTAAACAGGGGTAGCTGGCCCGGGGAGCTGTTTTTT
CASSLNRGSWPGELFF
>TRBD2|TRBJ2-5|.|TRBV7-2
TGTGCCAGCAGCCGTTCGGCGGGGGGGCCAGAGACCCAGTACTTC
CASSRSAGGPETQYF
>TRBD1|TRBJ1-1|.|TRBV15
TGTGCCACCAGCAGAGATCTCGACAGGGGAGCTTTCTTT
CATSRDLDRGAFF
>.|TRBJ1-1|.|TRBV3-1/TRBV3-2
TGTGCCAGCAGCCAAGTTGACAGGAGGACTGAAGCTTTCTTT
CASSQVDRRTEAFF